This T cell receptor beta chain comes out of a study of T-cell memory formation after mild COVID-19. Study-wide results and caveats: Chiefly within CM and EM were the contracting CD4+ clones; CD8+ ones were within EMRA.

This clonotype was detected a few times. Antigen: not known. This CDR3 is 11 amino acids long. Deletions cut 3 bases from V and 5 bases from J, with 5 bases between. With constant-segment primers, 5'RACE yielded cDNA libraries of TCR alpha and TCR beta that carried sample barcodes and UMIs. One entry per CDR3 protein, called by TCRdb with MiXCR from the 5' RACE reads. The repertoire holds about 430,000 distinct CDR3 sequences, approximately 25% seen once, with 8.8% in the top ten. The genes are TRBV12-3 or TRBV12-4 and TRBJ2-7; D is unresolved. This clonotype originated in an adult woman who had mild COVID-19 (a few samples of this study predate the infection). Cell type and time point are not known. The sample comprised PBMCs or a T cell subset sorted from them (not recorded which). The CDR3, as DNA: TGTGCCAGCAGTTTTAGCCACGAGCAGTACTTC. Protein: CASSFSHEQYF.